These T cell receptor beta chains were read from a single sample in a study of blood T cell repertoires in COVID-19. TCRdb's copy holds only in-frame clones and misses some; the assay was immunoSEQ multiplex PCR. Of about 100,000 clones listed, 70% to 90% are singletons. The specimen sequenced was peripheral blood. The receptors derive from a woman in her twenties or thirties with acute or convalescent COVID-19. Each CDR3 is given with its conserved first and last residue. D genes are given only for firm matches. Clone size, where shown, is once, few, many, or a class for clones that have expanded.

-	TRBD1	TRBV9	TRBJ2-2	CASTGTAASTGELFF	TGTGCCAGCACGGGGACAGCCGCGAGCACCGGGGAGCTGTTTTTT
-	TRBD1	TRBV4-1	TRBJ1-2	CASSQVRDRDYGYTF	TGCGCCAGCAGCCAAGTAAGGGACAGAGACTATGGCTACACCTTC
-	TRBD2	TRBV15	TRBJ2-3	CATSPHRTSGGPDTQYF	TGTGCCACCAGCCCCCACCGGACTAGCGGGGGGCCAGATACGCAGTATTTT
-	TRBD2	TRBV7-8	TRBJ2-1	CASSSERGGSSYNEQFF	TGTGCCAGCAGCTCGGAGCGGGGGGGAAGCTCCTACAATGAGCAGTTCTTC
-	-	TRBV3-1/TRBV3-2	TRBJ1-2	CASSLYSSQDGYTF	TGTGCCAGCAGCCTTTACAGCAGTCAGGATGGCTACACCTTC
-	-	TRBV6-1	TRBJ1-1	CASSEPLGPEEAFF	TGTGCCAGCAGTGAACCTTTGGGGCCCGAGGAAGCTTTCTTT
-	-	TRBV7-6	TRBJ1-1	CASSLGRVGTEAFF	TGTGCCAGCAGCCTCGGCAGGGTGGGCACTGAAGCTTTCTTT
-	-	TRBV24-1	TRBJ2-1	CATSDGGIFSEQFF	TGTGCCACCAGTGATGGAGGTATCTTTAGTGAGCAGTTCTTC
-	-	TRBV24-1	TRBJ2-1	CATSDRDTGLLDNEQFF	TGTGCCACCAGTGATCGGGACACCGGGCTACTTGACAATGAGCAGTTCTTC
-	-	TRBV2	TRBJ2-7	CASRGYPYEQYF	TGTGCCAGCAGGGGCTACCCCTACGAGCAGTACTTC
-	TRBD1	TRBV27	TRBJ1-5	CAGTGTGLGMPQHF	TGTGCCGGCACGGGGACAGGGTTAGGTATGCCCCAGCATTTT
-	-	TRBV10-1	TRBJ2-3	CASISAHGEGGATDTQYF	TGCGCCAGCATTTCGGCCCACGGGGAAGGAGGGGCCACAGATACGCAGTATTTT
-	TRBD1	TRBV5-1	TRBJ1-1	CASSGFVGQGEMNTEAFF	TGCGCCAGCAGCGGCTTTGTCGGACAGGGCGAAATGAACACTGAAGCTTTCTTT
few	-	TRBV12-3/TRBV12-4	TRBJ1-1	CASSFSILEAFF	TGTGCCAGCAGTTTTTCCATACTTGAAGCTTTCTTT
-	TRBD2	TRBV6-5	TRBJ2-1	CASSTLAGGRNEQFF	TGTGCCAGCAGTACCCTAGCGGGGGGAAGGAATGAGCAGTTCTTC
-	-	TRBV28	TRBJ2-6	CASSLRSMGGRGRRSGANVLTF	TGTGCCAGCAGTTTAAGGTCCATGGGTGGCAGGGGCCGAAGGTCTGGGGCCAACGTCCTGACTTTC
-	TRBD2	TRBV28	TRBJ2-1	CASSLISAGGRVREQFF	TGTGCCAGCAGTTTGATCTCAGCGGGGGGCCGGGTGCGTGAGCAGTTCTTC
-	TRBD1	TRBV28	TRBJ2-5	CASSPSDRAQETQYF	TGTGCCAGCAGCCCCTCCGACAGGGCCCAAGAGACCCAGTACTTC
-	TRBD2	TRBV11-2	TRBJ2-3	CASSQLAGLDTQYF	TGTGCCAGCAGCCAATTAGCGGGACTAGATACGCAGTATTTT
-	TRBD1	TRBV28	TRBJ2-7	CASSSDRIPTYEQYF	TGTGCCAGCAGCTCGGACAGGATCCCGACCTACGAGCAGTACTTC
-	TRBD1	TRBV28	TRBJ2-2	CASSPLLGQGAGTGELFF	TGTGCCAGCAGTCCATTGCTGGGACAGGGGGCCGGGACCGGGGAGCTGTTTTTT
few	-	TRBV2	TRBJ1-1	CASRSAGVAFF	TGTGCCAGCAGGTCGGCCGGGGTAGCTTTCTTT
-	-	TRBV6-6	TRBJ2-7	CASSHDTTTFYEQYF	TGTGCCAGCAGCCACGACACGACCACCTTCTACGAGCAGTACTTC
-	-	TRBV6-6	TRBJ1-4	CASSRGGASEKLFF	TGTGCCAGCTCAAGGGGGGGGGCTTCTGAAAAACTGTTTTTT
-	-	TRBV2	TRBJ1-6	CASSMGGFSNSPLHF	TGTGCCAGCAGTATGGGGGGTTTCTCTAATTCACCCCTCCACTTT
-	-	TRBV9	TRBJ1-3	CASSVLGQNSGNTIYF	TGTGCCAGCAGCGTATTAGGACAGAATTCTGGAAACACCATATATTTT
-	-	TRBV2	TRBJ1-5	CASSDWLPSNQPQHF	TGTGCCAGCAGTGATTGGCTCCCTAGCAATCAGCCCCAGCATTTT
-	-	TRBV6-5	TRBJ1-2	CASSRQAEWNYGYTF	TGTGCCAGCAGTAGACAGGCAGAGTGGAACTATGGCTACACCTTC
-	TRBD1	TRBV11-2	TRBJ2-6	CASSLDQDRVSLSGANVLTF	TGTGCCAGCAGCTTAGATCAGGACAGGGTGTCCCTCTCTGGGGCCAACGTCCTGACTTTC
-	-	TRBV15	TRBJ2-7	CATSRTESSYEQYF	TGTGCCACCAGCAGGACAGAGAGCTCCTACGAGCAGTACTTC
-	TRBD1	TRBV28	TRBJ2-7	CASSTIRGQAYEQYF	TGTGCCAGCAGTACAATACGGGGACAGGCCTACGAGCAGTACTTC
-	TRBD1	TRBV5-1	TRBJ1-4	CASSPGTDFDEKLFF	TGCGCCAGCAGCCCCGGGACAGACTTTGATGAAAAACTGTTTTTT
-	TRBD1	TRBV7-8	TRBJ1-2	CASSFGDRGGYTF	TGTGCCAGCAGCTTTGGGGACAGGGGCGGCTACACCTTC
-	-	TRBV7-3	TRBJ2-7	CASTLTWTRHSYEQYF	TGTGCCAGCACCCTCACCTGGACTCGGCACTCCTACGAGCAGTACTTC
-	TRBD2	TRBV5-1	TRBJ2-7	CASSLVSGGSYEQYF	TGCGCCAGCAGCTTGGTAAGCGGGGGCTCCTACGAGCAGTACTTC
-	TRBD1	TRBV7-4	TRBJ1-2	CASSLGGGDGYTF	TGTGCCAGCAGCTTAGGAGGGGGCGACGGCTACACCTTC
-	-	TRBV28	TRBJ1-4	CASSITQGPNEKLFF	TGTGCCAGCAGTATCACGCAGGGTCCTAATGAAAAACTGTTTTTT
few	-	TRBV24-1	TRBJ2-7	CATSDDRDSYEQYF	TGTGCCACCAGTGATGACCGGGACTCCTACGAGCAGTACTTC
few	TRBD1	TRBV19	TRBJ1-1	CASSTDRESSEAFF	TGTGCCAGTAGTACGGACAGGGAGAGTTCTGAAGCTTTCTTT
-	TRBD1	TRBV5-1	TRBJ1-1	CASSRLTGDTEAFF	TGCGCCAGCAGCCGTTTGACAGGGGACACTGAAGCTTTCTTT
-	-	TRBV5-1	TRBJ2-2	CASSPRTENTGELFF	TGCGCCAGCAGCCCCCGGACAGAGAACACCGGGGAGCTGTTTTTT
-	TRBD1	TRBV18	TRBJ2-4	CASSADRVDKNIQYF	TGTGCCAGCTCAGCGGACAGGGTGGACAAAAACATTCAGTACTTC
-	-	TRBV12-5	TRBJ1-4	CASGSDAGPRTLAPNEKLFF	TGTGCTAGTGGTTCTGACGCGGGACCCCGGACGCTTGCGCCTAATGAAAAACTGTTTTTT
-	-	TRBV7-9	TRBJ1-2	CASSLGNQRNYGYTF	TGTGCCAGCAGCTTAGGTAACCAGCGAAACTATGGCTACACCTTC
once	TRBD1	TRBV6-1	TRBJ1-6	CASSFQGAVNSPLHF	TGTGCCAGCAGTTTTCAGGGGGCGGTTAATTCACCCCTCCACTTT
-	TRBD1	TRBV14	TRBJ2-7	CASSQIDLFGQGEASYEQYF	TGTGCCAGCAGCCAGATCGATCTATTTGGACAGGGGGAAGCTTCCTACGAGCAGTACTTC
-	-	TRBV11-2	TRBJ1-4	CASSLDGQINEKLFF	TGTGCCAGCAGCTTAGATGGGCAGATTAATGAAAAACTGTTTTTT
-	TRBD1	TRBV5-1	TRBJ1-1	CASTSGGENTEAFF	TGCGCCAGCACTTCAGGGGGCGAGAACACTGAAGCTTTCTTT
-	-	TRBV18	TRBJ2-1	CASSPGGNEQFF	TGTGCCAGCTCACCAGGCGGAAATGAGCAGTTCTTC
-	-	TRBV6-5	TRBJ2-6	CASRLTEPGANVLTF	TGTGCCAGCAGGCTGACAGAACCTGGGGCCAACGTCCTGACTTTC
-	TRBD1	TRBV3-1/TRBV3-2	TRBJ1-6	CASSQEKGQYNSPLHF	TGTGCCAGCAGCCAAGAAAAGGGACAGTATAATTCACCCCTCCACTTT
-	TRBD1	TRBV15	TRBJ1-4	CATSRDRTGVGRKLFF	TGTGCCACCAGCAGAGATCGGACAGGGGTAGGGCGGAAACTGTTTTTT
-	-	TRBV5-8	TRBJ1-1	CASKGTEAFF	TGTGCCAGCAAGGGGACTGAAGCTTTCTTT